This is a list of T cell receptor beta chains from one sample in a study of CD8 T cells in ankylosing spondylitis. TCRdb re-analysed the 5' RACE reads in MiXCR, keeping a single row per CDR3 protein. The profile shows some 140,000 distinct CDR3 sequences, approximately 17% of them singletons. The sequenced sample consisted of blood, either unsorted or a sorted T cell fraction (not recorded which). The receptors shown here come from a male donor with ankylosing spondylitis. CDR3s include the opening cysteine and the closing phenylalanine or tryptophan. A D gene is named only where the DNA matches it firmly. Some rows mark clone size as missing; the rest say once, few, many or name a class of expanded clone.

v_call: TRBV7-9
j_call: TRBJ2-1
clone_size: few
d_call: TRBD2
cdr3_aa: CASSFGRGYNEQFF
cdr3_nt: TGTGCCAGCAGCTTCGGGCGGGGGTACAATGAGCAGTTCTTC

v_call: TRBV2
j_call: TRBJ2-7
clone_size: many
d_call: .
cdr3_aa: CASLGDYEQYF
cdr3_nt: TGTGCCAGCCTAGGGGACTACGAGCAGTACTTC

v_call: TRBV4-1
j_call: TRBJ2-3
clone_size: .
d_call: .
cdr3_aa: CASSQASETLTDTQYF
cdr3_nt: TGCGCCAGCAGCCAAGCGTCGGAGACACTCACAGATACGCAGTATTTT

v_call: TRBV29-1
j_call: TRBJ2-4
clone_size: .
d_call: .
cdr3_aa: CSVLLESNIQYF
cdr3_nt: TGCAGCGTGCTTTTAGAGTCGAACATTCAGTACTTC

v_call: TRBV3-1
j_call: TRBJ2-3
clone_size: few
d_call: .
cdr3_aa: CASSQDKKESLLTDTQYF
cdr3_nt: TGTGCCAGCAGCCAAGATAAGAAGGAGAGTTTGTTGACAGATACGCAGTATTTT

v_call: TRBV5-1
j_call: TRBJ2-7
clone_size: .
d_call: .
cdr3_aa: CASSLGGDGYYEQYF
cdr3_nt: TGCGCCAGCAGCTTAGGGGGGGACGGATACTACGAGCAGTACTTC

v_call: TRBV12-3/TRBV12-4
j_call: TRBJ2-2
clone_size: .
d_call: .
cdr3_aa: CASTVGGELFF
cdr3_nt: TGTGCCAGCACGGTTGGCGGGGAGCTGTTTTTT

v_call: TRBV3-1
j_call: TRBJ2-4
clone_size: .
d_call: TRBD2
cdr3_aa: CASSHLTSGLNIQYF
cdr3_nt: TGTGCCAGCAGCCATTTGACTAGCGGCTTAAACATTCAGTACTTC

v_call: TRBV15
j_call: TRBJ2-2
clone_size: few
d_call: .
cdr3_aa: CATGRVPEPPGELFF
cdr3_nt: TGTGCCACCGGCAGGGTACCAGAACCCCCCGGGGAGCTGTTTTTT

v_call: TRBV7-2
j_call: TRBJ2-7
clone_size: few
d_call: .
cdr3_aa: CASSHLPLSSLSDEQYF
cdr3_nt: TGTGCCAGCAGCCACTTACCCTTATCCTCCCTATCGGACGAGCAGTACTTC

v_call: TRBV6-1
j_call: TRBJ1-2
clone_size: .
d_call: .
cdr3_aa: CASSETAGAIYGYTF
cdr3_nt: TGTGCCAGCAGTGAAACAGCAGGAGCGATCTATGGCTACACCTTC

v_call: TRBV14
j_call: TRBJ2-1
clone_size: .
d_call: TRBD2
cdr3_aa: CASSQDVGLAGVPNNEQFF
cdr3_nt: TGTGCCAGCAGCCAAGATGTGGGACTAGCGGGAGTTCCCAACAATGAGCAGTTCTTT

v_call: TRBV12-3/TRBV12-4
j_call: TRBJ2-7
clone_size: .
d_call: .
cdr3_aa: CASTWGTSYEQYF
cdr3_nt: TGTGCCAGCACCTGGGGTACCTCCTACGAGCAGTACTTC

v_call: TRBV15
j_call: TRBJ1-4
clone_size: .
d_call: .
cdr3_aa: CATSSAATTEHEKLFF
cdr3_nt: TGTGCCACCAGCAGCGCCGCCACAACGGAGCATGAAAAACTGTTTTTT

v_call: TRBV7-9
j_call: TRBJ1-2
clone_size: .
d_call: TRBD1
cdr3_aa: CAGWGDRDYGYTF
cdr3_nt: TGTGCCGGATGGGGAGACAGGGACTATGGCTACACCTTC

v_call: TRBV29-1
j_call: TRBJ2-7
clone_size: .
d_call: TRBD2
cdr3_aa: CSVEDRGGGEQYF
cdr3_nt: TGCAGCGTTGAAGATCGGGGGGGTGGGGAGCAGTACTTC

v_call: TRBV20-1
j_call: TRBJ2-4
clone_size: few
d_call: TRBD2
cdr3_aa: CSASSSGREENIQYF
cdr3_nt: TGCAGTGCTAGCTCTAGCGGGAGGGAAGAAAACATTCAGTACTTC

v_call: TRBV4-3
j_call: TRBJ2-2
clone_size: few
d_call: .
cdr3_aa: CASSQERNTGELFF
cdr3_nt: TGCGCCAGCAGCCAAGAGAGGAACACCGGGGAGCTGTTTTTT

v_call: TRBV27
j_call: TRBJ2-3
clone_size: .
d_call: TRBD2
cdr3_aa: CASSVIPGLRADTQYF
cdr3_nt: TGTGCCAGCAGTGTCATACCGGGACTAAGGGCAGATACGCAGTATTTT

v_call: TRBV5-6
j_call: TRBJ2-7
clone_size: .
d_call: .
cdr3_aa: CASSAGGDFYEQYF
cdr3_nt: TGTGCCAGCAGCGCCGGCGGAGACTTCTACGAGCAGTACTTC

v_call: TRBV20-1
j_call: TRBJ2-7
clone_size: .
d_call: .
cdr3_aa: CSARPTGYYEQYF
cdr3_nt: TGCAGTGCTAGACCAACAGGGTACTACGAGCAGTACTTC

v_call: TRBV6-5
j_call: TRBJ2-5
clone_size: few
d_call: TRBD2
cdr3_aa: CASSYRAGEETQYF
cdr3_nt: TGTGCCAGCAGTTACAGGGCGGGGGAAGAGACCCAGTACTTC

v_call: TRBV21-1
j_call: TRBJ2-1
clone_size: few
d_call: .
cdr3_aa: CASTQPTDSGSSYNEQFF
cdr3_nt: TGTGCCAGCACCCAACCGACCGATAGCGGGAGCTCCTACAATGAGCAGTTCTTC

v_call: TRBV29-1
j_call: TRBJ2-2
clone_size: many
d_call: .
cdr3_aa: CSVELTGELFF
cdr3_nt: TGCAGCGTTGAGCTCACCGGGGAGCTGTTTTTT

v_call: TRBV20-1
j_call: TRBJ2-5
clone_size: .
d_call: .
cdr3_aa: CSARRDWGETQYF
cdr3_nt: TGCAGTGCTAGACGGGACTGGGGAGAGACCCAGTACTTC

v_call: TRBV15
j_call: TRBJ2-7
clone_size: .
d_call: .
cdr3_aa: CATSRDFGGIEQYF
cdr3_nt: TGTGCCACCAGCAGAGATTTTGGGGGGATCGAGCAGTACTTC

v_call: TRBV29-1
j_call: TRBJ1-2
clone_size: many
d_call: .
cdr3_aa: CSSETINNYGYTF
cdr3_nt: TGCAGCTCCGAGACCATTAATAACTATGGCTACACCTTC

v_call: TRBV12-3/TRBV12-4
j_call: TRBJ2-2
clone_size: few
d_call: .
cdr3_aa: CASSRSFGERNGELFF
cdr3_nt: TGTGCCAGCAGTCGATCATTCGGGGAACGGAACGGGGAGCTGTTTTTT

v_call: TRBV20-1
j_call: TRBJ2-1
clone_size: many
d_call: .
cdr3_aa: CSARDNARGEQFF
cdr3_nt: TGCAGTGCTAGGGACAATGCTAGGGGTGAGCAGTTCTTC

v_call: TRBV6-1
j_call: TRBJ2-7
clone_size: .
d_call: .
cdr3_aa: CASSLSGMSSYEQYF
cdr3_nt: TGTGCCAGCAGCCTGAGCGGAATGAGCTCCTACGAGCAGTACTTC

v_call: TRBV6-4
j_call: TRBJ2-1
clone_size: .
d_call: .
cdr3_aa: CASSDSGLASYNEQFF
cdr3_nt: TGTGCCAGCAGTGACTCGGGGCTAGCGTCCTACAATGAGCAGTTCTTC

v_call: TRBV7-6
j_call: TRBJ2-3
clone_size: few
d_call: TRBD1
cdr3_aa: CASSSSGQPIADTQYF
cdr3_nt: TGTGCCAGCAGCTCGTCGGGACAGCCCATCGCAGATACGCAGTATTTT

v_call: TRBV11-1
j_call: TRBJ2-7
clone_size: once
d_call: .
cdr3_aa: CASTGTPREQYF
cdr3_nt: TGTGCCAGCACCGGGACCCCTAGGGAGCAGTACTTC

v_call: TRBV11-2
j_call: TRBJ1-4
clone_size: .
d_call: .
cdr3_aa: CASSLTGSGTNEKLFF
cdr3_nt: TGTGCCAGCAGCTTAACGGGGTCGGGGACTAATGAAAAACTGTTTTTT

v_call: TRBV20-1
j_call: TRBJ1-1
clone_size: few
d_call: .
cdr3_aa: CSARVLGLSNTEAFF
cdr3_nt: TGCAGTGCTAGAGTTTTGGGACTTTCGAACACTGAAGCTTTCTTT

v_call: TRBV3-1
j_call: TRBJ2-1
clone_size: .
d_call: .
cdr3_aa: CASSHAPGNEQFF
cdr3_nt: TGTGCCAGCAGCCACGCCCCGGGCAATGAGCAGTTCTTC

v_call: TRBV28
j_call: TRBJ2-7
clone_size: few
d_call: .
cdr3_aa: CASSSSPWGGYEQYF
cdr3_nt: TGTGCCAGCAGTTCCTCACCCTGGGGAGGATACGAGCAGTACTTC

v_call: TRBV28
j_call: TRBJ2-3
clone_size: once
d_call: .
cdr3_aa: CASSFDPGASTDTQYF
cdr3_nt: TGTGCCAGCAGTTTTGATCCCGGTGCGTCCACAGATACGCAGTATTTT

v_call: TRBV28
j_call: TRBJ2-5
clone_size: .
d_call: .
cdr3_aa: CASSLDSKETQYF
cdr3_nt: TGTGCCAGCAGCTTGGACAGTAAAGAGACCCAGTACTTC

v_call: TRBV27
j_call: TRBJ2-3
clone_size: .
d_call: TRBD2
cdr3_aa: CASSSRLAGVPDTQYF
cdr3_nt: TGTGCCAGCAGTTCCCGACTAGCGGGAGTTCCTGATACGCAGTATTTT

v_call: TRBV6-2/TRBV6-3
j_call: TRBJ2-3
clone_size: .
d_call: TRBD1
cdr3_aa: CASLGQGLPDTQYF
cdr3_nt: TGTGCCAGCCTGGGACAGGGCTTGCCAGATACGCAGTATTTT

v_call: TRBV7-8
j_call: TRBJ1-4
clone_size: few
d_call: .
cdr3_aa: CASSPLASNEKLFF
cdr3_nt: TGTGCCAGCAGCCCTTTGGCTTCTAATGAAAAACTGTTTTTT

v_call: TRBV27
j_call: TRBJ2-3
clone_size: .
d_call: TRBD2
cdr3_aa: CASIGGGDTQYF
cdr3_nt: TGTGCCAGCATCGGGGGGGGTGATACGCAGTATTTT

v_call: TRBV12-3/TRBV12-4
j_call: TRBJ2-2
clone_size: many
d_call: .
cdr3_aa: CASSFSGELFF
cdr3_nt: TGTGCCAGCAGTTTTAGCGGGGAGCTGTTTTTT

v_call: TRBV27
j_call: TRBJ2-7
clone_size: few
d_call: .
cdr3_aa: CASSPRVGGGYEQYF
cdr3_nt: TGTGCCAGCAGTCCCCGGGTGGGAGGAGGCTACGAGCAGTACTTC

v_call: TRBV9
j_call: TRBJ2-7
clone_size: .
d_call: TRBD1
cdr3_aa: CASSVGTGGGYEQYF
cdr3_nt: TGTGCCAGCAGCGTCGGGACAGGGGGCGGCTACGAGCAGTACTTC

v_call: TRBV27
j_call: TRBJ2-7
clone_size: .
d_call: TRBD2
cdr3_aa: CASSLGLAEFYEQYF
cdr3_nt: TGTGCCAGCAGTTTAGGTCTAGCGGAGTTCTACGAGCAGTACTTC

v_call: TRBV27
j_call: TRBJ2-1
clone_size: few
d_call: TRBD2
cdr3_aa: CASEVAGGRGSSYNEQFF
cdr3_nt: TGTGCCAGCGAGGTAGCGGGAGGGCGAGGGAGCTCCTACAATGAGCAGTTCTTC

v_call: TRBV10-3
j_call: TRBJ2-7
clone_size: .
d_call: .
cdr3_aa: CAISGRDRSVYEQYF
cdr3_nt: TGTGCCATCAGTGGGAGGGACAGAAGCGTCTACGAGCAGTACTTC

v_call: TRBV4-1
j_call: TRBJ2-7
clone_size: .
d_call: TRBD2
cdr3_aa: CASSHSTSGAPYEQYF
cdr3_nt: TGCGCCAGCAGCCATTCGACTAGCGGGGCACCCTACGAGCAGTACTTC

v_call: TRBV29-1
j_call: TRBJ2-7
clone_size: many
d_call: TRBD2
cdr3_aa: CSVGPRASGRYEQYF
cdr3_nt: TGCAGCGTTGGCCCCCGGGCTAGCGGAAGATACGAGCAGTACTTC

v_call: TRBV12-3/TRBV12-4
j_call: TRBJ2-7
clone_size: few
d_call: .
cdr3_aa: CASSLWGRSYEQYF
cdr3_nt: TGTGCCAGCAGTTTATGGGGCAGGTCCTACGAGCAGTACTTC

v_call: TRBV6-6
j_call: TRBJ2-7
clone_size: many
d_call: .
cdr3_aa: CASSYFYEQYF
cdr3_nt: TGTGCCAGCAGTTACTTCTACGAGCAGTACTTC

v_call: TRBV15
j_call: TRBJ1-4
clone_size: few
d_call: .
cdr3_aa: CATSSALEEKLFF
cdr3_nt: TGTGCCACCAGCAGCGCACTCGAAGAAAAACTGTTTTTT